This T cell receptor (beta chain) was identified in a study of CD8+ T cells in alopecia areata. Overall study findings and caveats: Greater clonality was observed in lesional scalp samples, especially alopecia totalis/universalis, versus normal scalp. Normal-skin resident alphabeta T cells also appear among scalp sample sequences. In patients, TCRs were shared less clearly than in mice, and HLA may possibly be involved.

Trimming left V 6 bases short and J 6 bases short, with 14 bases between. The CDR3 consists of 13 residues. Germline loops: CDR1 KGHSH, CDR2 LQKENI. Sequencing used cDNA as its template, made by extracting RNA and reverse transcribing it. Sequencing was performed with immunoSEQ multiplex PCR; in TCRdb, only in-frame clones are kept and a portion is missing. The data show 110,000 or so clones, with roughly 69% seen just once and roughly 3.1% held by the top ten. This clone has only one observation. The antigen remains unidentified. The chain combines TRBV18 with TRBJ1-2, with D possibly being TRBD1 (5 bases). The sequenced sample was CD4+ T cells sorted from blood. This TCR derives from a human donor in good health. In DNA, the CDR3 is TGTGCCAGCTCGGCGGCACAGGCAGATGGCTACACCTTC. Amino acid sequence: CASSAAQADGYTF.